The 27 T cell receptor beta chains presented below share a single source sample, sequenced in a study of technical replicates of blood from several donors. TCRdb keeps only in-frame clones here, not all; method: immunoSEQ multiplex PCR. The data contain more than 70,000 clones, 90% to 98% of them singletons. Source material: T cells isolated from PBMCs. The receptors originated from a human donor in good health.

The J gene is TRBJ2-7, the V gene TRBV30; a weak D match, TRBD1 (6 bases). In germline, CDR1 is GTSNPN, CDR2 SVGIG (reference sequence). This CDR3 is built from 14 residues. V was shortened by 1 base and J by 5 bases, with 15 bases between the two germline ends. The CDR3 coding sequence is TGTGCCTGGAGTGATTTACAGGGAATGGACGAGCAGTACTTC. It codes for CAWSDLQGMDEQYF.

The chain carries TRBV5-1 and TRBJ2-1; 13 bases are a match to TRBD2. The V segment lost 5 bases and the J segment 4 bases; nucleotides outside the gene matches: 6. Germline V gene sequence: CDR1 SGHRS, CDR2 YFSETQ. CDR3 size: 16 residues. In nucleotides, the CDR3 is TGCGCCAGCAGATATGGGACTAGCGGGGTTTACAATGAGCAGTTCTTC. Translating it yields CASRYGTSGVYNEQFF. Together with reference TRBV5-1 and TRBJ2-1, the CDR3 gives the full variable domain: KAGVTQTPRYLIKTRGQQVTLSCSPISGHRSVSWYQQTPGQGLQFLFEYFSETQRNKGNFPGRFSGRQFSNSRSEMNVSTLELGDSALYLCASRYGTSGVYNEQFFGPGTRLTVL.

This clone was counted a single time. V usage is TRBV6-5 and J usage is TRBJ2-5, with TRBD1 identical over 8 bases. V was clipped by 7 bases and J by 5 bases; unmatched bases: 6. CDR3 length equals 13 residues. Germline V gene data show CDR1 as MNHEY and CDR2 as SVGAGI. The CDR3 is CASTRQGLETQYF. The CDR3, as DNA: TGTGCCAGCACCAGACAGGGGCTCGAGACCCAGTACTTC.

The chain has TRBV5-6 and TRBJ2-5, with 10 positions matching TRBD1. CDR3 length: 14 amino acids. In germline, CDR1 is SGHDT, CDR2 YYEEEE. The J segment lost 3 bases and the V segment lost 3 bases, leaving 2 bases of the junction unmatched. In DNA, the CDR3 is TGTGCCAGCAGCTCTGGGACAGGGGAAGAGACCCAGTACTTC. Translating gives CASSSGTGEETQYF.

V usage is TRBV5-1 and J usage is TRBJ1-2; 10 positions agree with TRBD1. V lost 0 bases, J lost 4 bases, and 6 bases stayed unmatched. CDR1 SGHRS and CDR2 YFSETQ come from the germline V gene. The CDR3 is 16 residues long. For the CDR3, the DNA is TGCGCCAGCAGCTTGGCTGCGACAGGGGGCTTCTATGGCTACACCTTC. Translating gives CASSLAATGGFYGYTF.

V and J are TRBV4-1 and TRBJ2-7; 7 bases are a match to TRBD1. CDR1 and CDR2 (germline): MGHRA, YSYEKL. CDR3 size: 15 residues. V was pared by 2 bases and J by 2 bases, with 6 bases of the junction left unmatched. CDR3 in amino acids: CASSQPGQSPYEQYF. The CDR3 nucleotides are TGCGCCAGCAGCCAACCGGGACAGAGCCCCTACGAGCAGTACTTC.

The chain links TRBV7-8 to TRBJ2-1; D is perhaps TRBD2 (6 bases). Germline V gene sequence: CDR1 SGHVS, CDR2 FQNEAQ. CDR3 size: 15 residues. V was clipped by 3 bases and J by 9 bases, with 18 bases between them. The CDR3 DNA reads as TGTGCCAGCAGCTTCTTGGGACTCCTAAGGTTTGAGCAGTTCTTC. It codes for CASSFLGLLRFEQFF.

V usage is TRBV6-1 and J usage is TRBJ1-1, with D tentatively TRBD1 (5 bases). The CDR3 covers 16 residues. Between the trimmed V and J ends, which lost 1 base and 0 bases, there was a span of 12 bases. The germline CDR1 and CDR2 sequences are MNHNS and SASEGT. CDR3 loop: CASSEGQGYMNTEAFF. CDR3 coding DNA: TGTGCCAGCAGTGAAGGTCAGGGTTATATGAACACTGAAGCTTTCTTT.

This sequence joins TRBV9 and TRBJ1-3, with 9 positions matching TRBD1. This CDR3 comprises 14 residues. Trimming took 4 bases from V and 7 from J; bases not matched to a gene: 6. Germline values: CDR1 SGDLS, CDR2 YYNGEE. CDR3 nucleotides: TGTGCCAGCAGCTCCAGGACAGGGGAGAACACCATATATTTT. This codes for CASSSRTGENTIYF.

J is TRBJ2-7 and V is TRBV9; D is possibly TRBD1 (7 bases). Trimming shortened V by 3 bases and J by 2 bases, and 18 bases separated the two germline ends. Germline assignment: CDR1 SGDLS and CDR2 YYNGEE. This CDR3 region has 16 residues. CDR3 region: CASSARGGTEAYEQYF. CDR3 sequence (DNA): TGTGCCAGCAGCGCGAGAGGAGGGACAGAAGCCTACGAGCAGTACTTC.

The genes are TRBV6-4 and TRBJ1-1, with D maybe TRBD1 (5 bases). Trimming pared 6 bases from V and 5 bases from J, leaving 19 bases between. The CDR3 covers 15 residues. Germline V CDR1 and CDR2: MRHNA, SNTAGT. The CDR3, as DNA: TGTGCCAGCAGGATCGAGGGGTCTGGGGGGACTGAAGCTTTCTTT. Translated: CASRIEGSGGTEAFF.

The CDR3 DNA follows: TGTGCCAGCAGTGGTGATGCGGGAGCGGAGCAGTTCTTC. Its translation: CASSGDAGAEQFF. The rearrangement uses TRBV2 and TRBJ2-1; 7 bases fit TRBD2. J gave up 10 bases and V 4 bases, and 7 bases lay outside the gene matches. Germline CDR1 SNHLY, CDR2 FYNNEI. CDR3 length equals 13 residues.

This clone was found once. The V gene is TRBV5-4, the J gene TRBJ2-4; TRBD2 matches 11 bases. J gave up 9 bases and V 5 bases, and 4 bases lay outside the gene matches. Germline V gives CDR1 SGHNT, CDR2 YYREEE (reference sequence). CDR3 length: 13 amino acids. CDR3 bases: TGTGCCAGCAGTAGCGGGGGGGCAGGCATTCAGTACTTC. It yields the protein CASSSGGAGIQYF.

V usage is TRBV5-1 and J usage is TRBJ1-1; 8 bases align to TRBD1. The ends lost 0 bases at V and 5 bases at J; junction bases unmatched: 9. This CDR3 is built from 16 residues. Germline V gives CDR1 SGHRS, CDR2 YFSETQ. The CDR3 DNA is TGCGCCAGCAGCTTGGCCAGGGGGCAAGTGGGAACTGAAGCTTTCTTT. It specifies CASSLARGQVGTEAFF.

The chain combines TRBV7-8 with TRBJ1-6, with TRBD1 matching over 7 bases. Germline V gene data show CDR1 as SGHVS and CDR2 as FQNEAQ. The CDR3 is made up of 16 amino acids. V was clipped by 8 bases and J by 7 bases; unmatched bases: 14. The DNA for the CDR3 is TGTGCCAGCCGCCCAGGGGGTAATTTTTTGAATTCACCCCTCCACTTT. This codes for CASRPGGNFLNSPLHF.

The CDR3 DNA sequence: TGTGCCAGCAGCTTAATGCAGGGCGCGCGAGGCTACACCTTC. It specifies CASSLMQGARGYTF. The chain employs TRBV7-9 and TRBJ1-2, with a weak D call TRBD1 (5 bases). The germline V gene encodes CDR1 SEHNR and CDR2 FQNEAQ (reference sequence). CDR3 length: 14 amino acids. The V end lost 2 bases, the J end lost 8 bases, and 15 bases lay between the germline ends.

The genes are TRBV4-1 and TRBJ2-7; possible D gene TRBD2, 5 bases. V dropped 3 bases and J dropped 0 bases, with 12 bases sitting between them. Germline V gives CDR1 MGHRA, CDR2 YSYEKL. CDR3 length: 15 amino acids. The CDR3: CASSQVRDHSYEQYF. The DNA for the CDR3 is TGCGCCAGCAGCCAGGTCCGGGATCACTCCTACGAGCAGTACTTC.

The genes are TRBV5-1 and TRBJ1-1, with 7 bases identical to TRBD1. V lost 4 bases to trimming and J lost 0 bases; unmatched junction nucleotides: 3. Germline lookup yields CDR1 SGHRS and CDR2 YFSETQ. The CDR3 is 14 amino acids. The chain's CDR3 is CASSRGQMNTEAFF. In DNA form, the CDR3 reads TGCGCCAGCAGCCGGGGACAGATGAACACTGAAGCTTTCTTT.

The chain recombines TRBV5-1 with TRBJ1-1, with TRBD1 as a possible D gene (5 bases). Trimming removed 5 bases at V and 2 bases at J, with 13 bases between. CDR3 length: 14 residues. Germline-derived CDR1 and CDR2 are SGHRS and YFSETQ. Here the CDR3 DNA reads TGCGCCAGCAGGATTCGGTGGGGCAACACTGAAGCTTTCTTT. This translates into CASRIRWGNTEAFF.

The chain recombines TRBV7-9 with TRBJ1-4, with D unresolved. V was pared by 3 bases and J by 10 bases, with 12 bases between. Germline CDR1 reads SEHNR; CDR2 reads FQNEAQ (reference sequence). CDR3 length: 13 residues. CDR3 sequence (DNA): TGTGCCAGCAGCTTTGACATTGTGGCAAAACTGTTTTTT. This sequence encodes CASSFDIVAKLFF.

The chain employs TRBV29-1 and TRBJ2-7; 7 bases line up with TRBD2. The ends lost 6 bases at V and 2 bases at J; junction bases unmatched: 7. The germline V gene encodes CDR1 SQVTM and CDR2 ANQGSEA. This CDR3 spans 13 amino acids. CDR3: CSVGGARTYEQYF. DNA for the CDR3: TGCAGCGTGGGAGGGGCCCGCACCTACGAGCAGTACTTC.

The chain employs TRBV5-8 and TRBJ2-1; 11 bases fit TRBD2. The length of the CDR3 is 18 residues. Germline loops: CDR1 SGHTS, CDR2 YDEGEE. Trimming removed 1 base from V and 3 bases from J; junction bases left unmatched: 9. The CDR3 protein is CASSLSLAGGRGYNEQFF. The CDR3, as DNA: TGTGCCAGCAGCTTGAGCCTAGCGGGGGGCCGGGGCTACAATGAGCAGTTCTTC. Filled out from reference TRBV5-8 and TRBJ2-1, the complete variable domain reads EAGVTQSPTHLIKTRGQQATLRCSPISGHTSVYWYQQALGLGLQFLLWYDEGEERNRGNFPPRFSGRQFPNYSSELNVNALELEDSALYLCASSLSLAGGRGYNEQFFGPGTRLTVL.

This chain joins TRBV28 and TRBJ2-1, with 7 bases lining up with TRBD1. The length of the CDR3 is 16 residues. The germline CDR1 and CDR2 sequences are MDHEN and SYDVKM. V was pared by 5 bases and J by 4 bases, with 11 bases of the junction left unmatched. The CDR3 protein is CASSPPGTVLYNEQFF. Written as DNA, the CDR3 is TGTGCCAGCAGTCCACCCGGGACAGTATTATACAATGAGCAGTTCTTC.

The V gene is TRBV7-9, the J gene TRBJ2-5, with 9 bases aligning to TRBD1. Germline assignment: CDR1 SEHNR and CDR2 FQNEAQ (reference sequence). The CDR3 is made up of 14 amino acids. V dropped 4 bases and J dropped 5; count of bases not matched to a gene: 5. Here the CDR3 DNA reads TGTGCCAGCAGCTGGGGACAGGGAAGTGAGACCCAGTACTTC. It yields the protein CASSWGQGSETQYF.

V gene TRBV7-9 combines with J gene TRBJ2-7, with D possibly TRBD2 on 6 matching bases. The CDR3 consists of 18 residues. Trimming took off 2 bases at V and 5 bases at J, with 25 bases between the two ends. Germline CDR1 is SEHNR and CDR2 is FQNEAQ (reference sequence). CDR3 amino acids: CASSLFSGLPKRTHEQYF. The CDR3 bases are TGTGCCAGCAGCTTATTTAGCGGCCTCCCCAAAAGGACCCACGAGCAGTACTTC.

CDR3 residues: CASSLAAANTGELFF. CDR3 sequence (DNA): TGTGCCAGCAGCTTGGCTGCGGCGAACACCGGGGAGCTGTTTTTT. The rearrangement links TRBV5-4 to TRBJ2-2; D gene uncertain. CDR3 size: 15 residues. The V gene's germline CDR1 is SGHNT and CDR2 YYREEE (reference sequence). V dropped 0 bases and J dropped 0 bases, with 6 bases sitting between them.

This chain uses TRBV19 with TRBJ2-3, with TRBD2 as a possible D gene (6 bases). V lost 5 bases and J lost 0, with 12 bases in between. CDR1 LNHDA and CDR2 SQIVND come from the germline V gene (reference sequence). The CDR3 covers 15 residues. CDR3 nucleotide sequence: TGTGCCAGTAGTTTGCGGAGCGGGAGCACAGATACGCAGTATTTT. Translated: CASSLRSGSTDTQYF.